What follows are 25 T cell receptor beta chains derived from one specimen sequenced in a study of blood T cells in healthy people across ages. Together with a sample-barcoded 5' primer, a J-beta primer mix was included in a second PCR lasting about 7 to 11 cycles. MiXCR was run by TCRdb on the 5' RACE reads, yielding one entry per CDR3 protein. This sample has around 990,000 distinct CDR3 sequences; 35% to 40% occur once, and the top ten carry about an eighth. The specimen sequenced was blood. All receptors come from a man between 18 and 35 years old in good health.

The J gene is TRBJ2-3, the V gene TRBV20-1; weak D call: TRBD2 (5 bases). CDR3 size: 15 residues. The V gene lost 5 bases and the J gene lost 5 bases, with 20 bases spanning the gap. Germline CDR1 reads DFQATT; CDR2 reads SNEGSKA (reference sequence). The CDR3 nucleotides are TGCAGTGCTGTACGGACTGCCACCATAGGAGATACGCAGTATTTT. This codes for CSAVRTATIGDTQYF.

This clonotype has a handful of counts. The genes are TRBV5-5 and TRBJ1-4; 9 nucleotides line up with TRBD1. Germline V lookup: CDR1 SGHKS, CDR2 YYEKEE (reference sequence). Unmatched junction bases numbered 5, after V lost 4 bases and J lost 7 bases. The CDR3 has 14 residues. Written as DNA, the CDR3 is TGTGCCAGCAGCCCAGGGACAGGGACTGAAAAACTGTTTTTT. Translation gives CASSPGTGTEKLFF. Based on the CDR3 plus reference TRBV5-5 and TRBJ1-4, the full variable domain is DAGVTQSPTHLIKTRGQQVTLRCSPISGHKSVSWYQQVLGQGPQFIFQYYEKEERGRGNFPDRFSARQFPNYSSELNVNALLLGDSALYLCASSPGTGTEKLFFGSGTQLSVL.

The chain couples TRBV4-2 to TRBJ2-1, with TRBD2 identical over 10 bases. The J call is uncertain, as TRBJ2-7 better fits the DNA end. Germline V gene sequence: CDR1 LGHNA, CDR2 YNFKEQ. The CDR3 has 17 amino acids. CDR3 bases: TGTGCCAGCAGCCAAGCTGTAGCGGGGGGACCCTACAATGAGCAGTACTTC. This codes for CASSQAVAGGPYNEQYF.

This clonotype was picked up many times. The CDR3 region has the DNA TGCGCCAGCAGCCAAGAACCGGGGGCCACTAGCGACCAGTTCTTC. It specifies CASSQEPGATSDQFF. The chain couples TRBV4-3 to TRBJ2-1, with D perhaps TRBD2 (7 bases). CDR3 length equals 15 residues. Trimming shortened V by 0 bases and J by 13 bases, and 19 bases separated the two germline ends. Per the germline V gene, CDR1 is LGHNA and CDR2 is YSLEER.

A word on this clonotype: The junction differs from germline at one of its ends, possibly a read error. The V gene is TRBV4-2, the J gene TRBJ1-4, with D maybe TRBD1 (5 bases). The CDR3 extends over 15 amino acids. Germline-derived CDR1 and CDR2 are LGHNA and YNFKEQ. The CDR3 reads CARSLPGWGNEKLFF. In DNA form, the CDR3 reads TGTGCCCGCAGCCTCCCGGGGTGGGGGAATGAAAAACTGTTTTTT.

The chain is built from TRBV20-1 and TRBJ1-2; 8 bases match TRBD1. The V and J ends lost 5 bases and 0 bases, in that order; junction bases with no gene match: 8. CDR1 and CDR2 (germline): DFQATT, SNEGSKA (reference sequence). The CDR3 loop spans 15 amino acids. CDR3 loop: CSASQGDRTNYGYTF. The CDR3 bases are TGCAGTGCTTCCCAAGGGGACAGGACTAACTATGGCTACACCTTC.

This rearrangement joins TRBV12-3 or TRBV12-4 to TRBJ2-3, with 11 bases aligning to TRBD2. Losses at the gene ends were 4 bases for V and 3 bases for J; bases not matched to a gene: 9. CDR3 length: 17 residues. The CDR3 loop reads CASSSPSGGIWTDTQYF. The CDR3, as DNA: TGTGCCAGCAGTTCCCCTAGCGGGGGGATTTGGACAGATACGCAGTATTTT.

This clonotype has a handful of counts. The chain employs TRBV27 and TRBJ1-6; 10 nucleotides align to TRBD1. The CDR3 has 19 residues. The V segment lost 3 bases and the J segment 3 bases; nucleotides outside the gene matches: 11. Germline values: CDR1 MNHEY, CDR2 SMNVEV (reference sequence). CDR3 nucleotides: TGTGCCAGCAGTTTTATAGTCGGGACAGGGGACTTCTATAATTCACCCCTCCACTTT. It yields the protein CASSFIVGTGDFYNSPLHF.

This chain connects TRBV20-1 to TRBJ2-3; D gene unclear. V lost 6 bases and J lost 0, with 13 bases in between. The CDR3 is made up of 14 amino acids. CDR1 is DFQATT, CDR2 SNEGSKA, per germline (reference sequence). The CDR3 region is CSAPQKASTDTQYF. The CDR3 nucleotides are TGCAGTGCGCCGCAAAAAGCAAGCACAGATACGCAGTATTTT.

The rearrangement joins TRBV12-3 or TRBV12-4 to TRBJ2-1; no definite D call. The CDR3 extends over 12 amino acids. V was clipped by 5 bases and J by 5 bases, with 7 bases between them. The CDR3 DNA is TGTGCCAGCAGTAGTGAGCACAATGAGCAGTTCTTC. This encodes CASSSEHNEQFF.

This clonotype was observed a handful of times. J is TRBJ1-2 and V is TRBV5-1, with 9 bases fitting TRBD1. Losses at the gene ends were 4 bases for V and 4 bases for J; bases not matched to a gene: 8. The CDR3 extends over 15 amino acids. CDR1 and CDR2 (germline): SGHRS, YFSETQ. The CDR3 protein is CASSGGTGRLYGYTF. The CDR3 nucleotides are TGCGCCAGCAGCGGGGGGACAGGGCGACTCTATGGCTACACCTTC.

The chain uses TRBV20-1 and TRBJ1-2; 7 bases match TRBD1. Germline loops: CDR1 DFQATT, CDR2 SNEGSKA (reference sequence). The V and J ends lost 6 bases and 10 bases, in that order; junction bases with no gene match: 8. The CDR3 is 11 amino acids. CDR3 sequence reads: CSAGTDRDYTF. CDR3 in DNA: TGCAGTGCGGGTACCGACAGGGACTACACCTTC.

This clonotype appeared a few times. V gene TRBV4-3 combines with J gene TRBJ1-2; possible D gene TRBD1, 6 bases. V was pared by 0 bases and J by 4 bases, with 12 bases between. Germline V CDR1 and CDR2: LGHNA, YSLEER. The CDR3 covers 15 residues. CDR3 in amino acids: CASSQDIEQGYGYTF. The CDR3 nucleotides are TGCGCCAGCAGCCAAGATATCGAACAGGGCTATGGCTACACCTTC.

The J gene is TRBJ1-2, the V gene TRBV4-3; 7 positions agree with TRBD1. The CDR3 extends over 15 amino acids. Germline assignment: CDR1 LGHNA and CDR2 YSLEER. V gave up 5 bases and J gave up 5 bases; unmatched junction bases: 11. The CDR3 bases are TGCGCCAGCAGCGGAGAAGCGGGACAGAAATATGGCTACACCTTC. Its translation: CASSGEAGQKYGYTF.

The chain couples TRBV7-9 to TRBJ2-5, with D possibly matching TRBD1 (7 bases). Germline V lookup: CDR1 SEHNR, CDR2 FQNEAQ (reference sequence). This CDR3 region has 16 residues. Trimming pared 5 bases from V and 11 bases from J, leaving 27 bases between. This CDR3 reads CASSIRTGRELNEQYF. CDR3 DNA: TGTGCCAGCAGCATAAGGACAGGCCGGGAGCTAAATGAGCAGTACTTC.

This clonotype was counted only a few times. The chain has TRBV10-3 and TRBJ2-7, with D perhaps being TRBD1 or TRBD2 (5 bases each). Germline V CDR1 and CDR2: ENHRY, SYGVKD. The CDR3 extends over 16 amino acids. The V end lost 11 bases, the J end lost 1 base, and 24 bases lay between the germline ends. The CDR3 nucleotides are TGTGCCGCCAAGGCTTTTGAGGGGAGAAATTCCTACGAGCAGTACTTC. This gives the protein CAAKAFEGRNSYEQYF.

This clonotype came up a few times. The chain couples TRBV7-8 to TRBJ1-2; tentatively, D is TRBD1 (5 bases). Per the germline V gene, CDR1 is SGHVS and CDR2 is FQNEAQ. With 1 base removed from V and 2 bases from J, the gap between germline ends came to 14 bases. This CDR3 has 16 amino acids. The CDR3 nucleotides read TGTGCCAGCAGCTTAGAGTTTCAGGGCGGGAACTATGGCTACACCTTC. Its translation is CASSLEFQGGNYGYTF. Supplemented by reference TRBV7-8 and TRBJ1-2, the full variable domain reads GAGVSQSPRYKVAKRGQDVALRCDPISGHVSLFWYQQALGQGPEFLTYFQNEAQLDKSGLPSDRFFAERPEGSVSTLKIQRTQQEDSAVYLCASSLEFQGGNYGYTFGSGTRLTVV.

J is TRBJ1-3 and V is TRBV6-1, with no clear D. CDR3 size: 14 residues. V was shortened by 1 base and J by 3 bases, with 7 bases between the two germline ends. Germline-derived CDR1 and CDR2 are MNHNS and SASEGT. CDR3 coding DNA: TGTGCCAGCAGTGAAGTTCCGATTGGAAACACCATATATTTT. Translating it yields CASSEVPIGNTIYF.

This chain joins TRBV29-1 and TRBJ1-1, with 9 bases lining up with TRBD1. Germline CDR1 reads SQVTM; CDR2 reads ANQGSEA. The CDR3 extends over 12 amino acids. With V trimmed by 8 bases and J by 7 bases, 8 bases remained unmatched. The CDR3 reads CSTRQGVGEAFF. CDR3 DNA sequence: TGCAGCACCAGACAGGGGGTAGGTGAAGCTTTCTTT.

This clonotype occurred many times. This chain's CDR3 is CASSLAAGVGAQHF. The CDR3, as DNA: TGTGCCAGCAGTTTAGCAGCAGGGGTAGGGGCCCAGCATTTT. This chain links TRBV12-3 or TRBV12-4 with TRBJ1-5, with TRBD1 as a possible D gene (6 bases). V was cut by 0 bases and J by 11 bases, with 14 bases left in between. The CDR3 length is 14 residues.

This clonotype was counted once. A read error may be the cause here, since a much bigger clone is one base away. V is TRBV4-1 and J is TRBJ1-2, with D maybe TRBD1 (6 bases). The CDR3 runs 15 residues. CDR1 and CDR2 from the germline V gene are MGHRA and YSYEKL. The CDR3 nucleotides are TGCGCCAGCAACCAAAACGGACAGAGTAACTATGGCTACACCTTC. It encodes CASNQNGQSNYGYTF.

V gene TRBV7-2 combines with J gene TRBJ2-4; perhaps TRBD1 as D (5 bases). Germline values: CDR1 SGHTA, CDR2 FQGNSA. The CDR3 length is 13 residues. V lost 3 bases and J lost 6, with 9 bases in between. CDR3 residues: CASSFDSSNIQYF. Written as DNA, the CDR3 is TGTGCCAGCAGCTTCGACAGCTCAAACATTCAGTACTTC.

The chain has TRBV12-3 or TRBV12-4 and TRBJ2-3; the match to TRBD1 covers 9 bases. V was clipped by 4 bases and J by 5 bases; unmatched bases: 4. CDR3 length equals 14 residues. Here the CDR3 DNA reads TGTGCCAGCAGTTCGGACAGGGGCGTAGATACGCAGTATTTT. The encoded protein is CASSSDRGVDTQYF.

The chain carries TRBV6-2 or TRBV6-3 and TRBJ2-5, with D hard to call. Deletions cut 4 bases from V and 5 bases from J, with 8 bases between. The germline V gene has CDR1 MNHEY and CDR2 SVGEGT. The CDR3 sequence is 12 residues long. The CDR3 protein is CASSFSYETQYF. The CDR3 bases are TGTGCCAGCAGTTTCTCGTATGAGACCCAGTACTTC.

This chain links TRBV5-5 with TRBJ1-1; D is perhaps TRBD1 (5 bases). Per germline, CDR1 SGHKS and CDR2 YYEKEE (reference sequence). Trimming removed 4 bases from V and 4 bases from J, with 11 bases in between. The CDR3 totals 13 residues. The CDR3 protein is CASSVMGGTEAFF. The CDR3 bases are TGTGCCAGCAGCGTAATGGGGGGCACTGAAGCTTTCTTT.